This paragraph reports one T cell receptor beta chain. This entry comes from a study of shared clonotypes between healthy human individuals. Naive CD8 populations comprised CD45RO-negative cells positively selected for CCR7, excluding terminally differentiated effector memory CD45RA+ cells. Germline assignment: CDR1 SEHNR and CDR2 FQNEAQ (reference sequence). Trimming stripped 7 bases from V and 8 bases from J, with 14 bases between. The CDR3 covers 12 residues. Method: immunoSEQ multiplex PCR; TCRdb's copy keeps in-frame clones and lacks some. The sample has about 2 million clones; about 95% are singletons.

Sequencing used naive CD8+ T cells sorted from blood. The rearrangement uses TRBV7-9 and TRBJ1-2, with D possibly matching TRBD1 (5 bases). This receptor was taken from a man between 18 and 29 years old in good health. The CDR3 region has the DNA TGTGCCAGCACCCTAGGGGTTTCCGGCTACACCTTC. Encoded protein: CASTLGVSGYTF.